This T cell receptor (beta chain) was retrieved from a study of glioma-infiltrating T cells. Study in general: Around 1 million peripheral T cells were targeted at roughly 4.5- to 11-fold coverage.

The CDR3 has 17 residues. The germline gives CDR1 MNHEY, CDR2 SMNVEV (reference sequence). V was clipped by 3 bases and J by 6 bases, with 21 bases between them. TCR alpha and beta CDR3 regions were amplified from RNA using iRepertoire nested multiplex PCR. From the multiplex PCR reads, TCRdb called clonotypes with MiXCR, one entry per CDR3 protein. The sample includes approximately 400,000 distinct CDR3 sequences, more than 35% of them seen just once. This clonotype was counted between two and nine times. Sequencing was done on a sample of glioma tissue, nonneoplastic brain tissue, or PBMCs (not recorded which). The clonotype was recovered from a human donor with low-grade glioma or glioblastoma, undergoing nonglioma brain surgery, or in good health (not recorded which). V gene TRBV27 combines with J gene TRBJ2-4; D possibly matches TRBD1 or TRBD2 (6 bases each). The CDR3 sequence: CASSLRGTGRRGNIQYF. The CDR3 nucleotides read TGTGCCAGCAGTTTGAGGGGGACCGGGAGACGGGGAAACATTCAGTACTTC.